These 26 T cell receptor beta chains were sequenced from one sample in a study of CD8 T cells in Susac syndrome. With random hexamers, reverse transcription was performed on roughly 0.5 to 1 ug of RNA. TCRdb re-derived calls from the immunoSEQ multiplex PCR reads in MiXCR, one entry per CDR3 protein. This sample yields 200,000 to 250,000 distinct CDR3 sequences, of which approximately 95% are seen a single time; 0.08% to 0.095% belongs to the top ten. The material sequenced was CD4+ T cells from PBMCs. The receptor set was obtained from a human donor with multiple sclerosis.

The table lists this clonotype with a count of one. The chain carries TRBV12-3 or TRBV12-4 and TRBJ1-2; TRBD1 might be the D (5 bases). V lost 7 bases and J 8 bases, leaving 29 bases between the germline ends. There are 17 residues in the CDR3. CDR3 region: CASTDGETAGPHQGYTF. CDR3 nucleotides: TGTGCCAGCACCGATGGGGAAACAGCAGGGCCCCATCAGGGCTACACCTTC.

This chain connects TRBV10-3 to TRBJ1-1, with D unclear. The CDR3 runs 14 residues. V lost 6 bases and J 0 bases, leaving 11 bases between the germline ends. The V gene's germline CDR1 is ENHRY and CDR2 SYGVKD. The CDR3 DNA is TGTGCCATCAGAGCGGGTTTGATGAACACTGAAGCTTTCTTT. Protein: CAIRAGLMNTEAFF.

V gene TRBV5-7 combines with J gene TRBJ2-3, with D unresolved. TRBV5-7 belongs to the ORF category, with a function that is uncertain. The CDR3 covers 15 residues. Trimming took off 0 bases at V and 0 bases at J, with 8 bases between the two ends. CDR3 sequence: CASSLGTLSTDTQYF. Here the CDR3 DNA reads TGTGCCAGCAGCTTGGGCACGCTAAGCACAGATACGCAGTATTTT.

This chain links TRBV24-1 with TRBJ1-2; D is unresolved. The length of the CDR3 is 13 residues. CDR1 is KGHDR and CDR2 is SFDVKD in the germline V gene. V gave up 3 bases and J gave up 0 bases, with 4 bases separating them. The CDR3 loop reads CATSDTANYGYTF. DNA of the CDR3: TGTGCCACCAGTGATACAGCTAACTATGGCTACACCTTC.

The gene calls are TRBV11-2 and TRBJ2-6; D gene uncertain. This CDR3 contains 14 residues. Deletions cut 1 base from V and 4 bases from J, with 5 bases between. Germline loops: CDR1 SGHAT, CDR2 FQNNGV. CDR3 protein: CASSLVPGANVLTF. CDR3 DNA: TGTGCCAGCAGCTTAGTTCCCGGGGCCAACGTCCTGACTTTC.

This chain connects TRBV20-1 to TRBJ2-1; TRBD2 might be the D (5 bases). The CDR3 is 11 amino acids. The germline gives CDR1 DFQATT, CDR2 SNEGSKA (reference sequence). Trimming stripped 6 bases from V and 8 bases from J, with 11 bases between. This chain's CDR3 is CSAPIGDEQFF. Written as DNA, the CDR3 is TGCAGTGCACCTATCGGGGATGAGCAGTTCTTC.

This chain joins TRBV28 and TRBJ2-7; D is uncertain. Germline V gives CDR1 MDHEN, CDR2 SYDVKM. Between the trimmed V and J ends, which lost 4 bases and 2 bases, there was a span of 15 bases. The CDR3 consists of 15 residues. The chain's CDR3 is CASSSTELIAYEQYF. CDR3 in DNA: TGTGCCAGCAGTTCAACGGAACTAATCGCCTACGAGCAGTACTTC.

The chain links TRBV5-1 to TRBJ2-1; 7 nucleotides agree with TRBD2. Germline-derived CDR1 and CDR2 are SGHRS and YFSETQ. V trimming: 0 bases; J trimming: 3 bases; junction bases outside the gene matches: 3. The CDR3 covers 15 residues. CDR3 nucleotide sequence: TGCGCCAGCAGCTTGGCCGTAGCGGGCTACAATGAGCAGTTCTTC. It translates to CASSLAVAGYNEQFF.

The J gene is TRBJ2-7, the V gene TRBV3-1; D ambiguous. This CDR3 comprises 14 residues. Germline assignment: CDR1 LGHDT and CDR2 YNNKEL (reference sequence). With 0 bases removed from V and 6 bases from J, the gap between germline ends came to 12 bases. The CDR3 loop is CASSQEVWGSEQYF. CDR3 in DNA: TGTGCCAGCAGCCAAGAGGTTTGGGGTTCCGAGCAGTACTTC.

The CDR3 loop is CAWYDYWTGELFF. CDR3 nucleotides: TGTGCCTGGTACGACTATTGGACCGGGGAGCTGTTTTTT. J is TRBJ2-2 and V is TRBV30; D is possibly TRBD2 (5 bases). Germline V CDR1 and CDR2: GTSNPN, SVGIG (reference sequence). V was trimmed by 5 bases and J by 5 bases, leaving 12 bases between them. This CDR3 contains 13 residues.

J is TRBJ2-3 and V is TRBV20-1, with unresolved D. The ends were cut back, 6 bases at V and 0 bases at J, with 7 bases in the middle. CDR3 length: 12 amino acids. Germline loops: CDR1 DFQATT, CDR2 SNEGSKA (reference sequence). CDR3 nucleotides: TGCAGTGCGCGATTCAGCACAGATACGCAGTATTTT. Its protein is CSARFSTDTQYF.

The chain has TRBV20-1 and TRBJ1-1; unclear D gene. V dropped 2 bases and J dropped 1 base, with 11 bases sitting between them. Germline CDR1 and CDR2: DFQATT and SNEGSKA (reference sequence). The CDR3 loop spans 14 amino acids. CDR3 amino acids: CSARSGPGNTEAFF. The DNA for the CDR3 is TGCAGTGCTAGATCCGGACCAGGGAACACTGAAGCTTTCTTT.

V and J are TRBV12-3 or TRBV12-4 and TRBJ2-7; 10 positions agree with TRBD1. The V gene end was trimmed by 6 bases and the J gene end by 3 bases; junction bases not matched to a gene: 8. This CDR3 is 15 amino acids long. The CDR3 spells CASSTGTGVLYEQYF. The CDR3 DNA follows: TGTGCCAGCAGCACCGGGACAGGGGTCCTCTACGAGCAGTACTTC.

The chain is built from TRBV3-1 and TRBJ1-2; D is unclear. The V end lost 3 bases, the J end lost 4 bases, and 21 bases lay between the germline ends. Germline V gene sequence: CDR1 LGHDT, CDR2 YNNKEL (reference sequence). The CDR3 spans 17 residues. CDR3 DNA sequence: TGTGCCAGCAGCCACCGAGGACGGGGTATTGGAGGCTATGGCTACACCTTC. Its protein product is CASSHRGRGIGGYGYTF.

This clonotype was counted a single time. The chain employs TRBV15 and TRBJ1-4, with TRBD1 matching over 7 bases. J gave up 8 bases and V 6 bases, and 9 bases lay outside the gene matches. In germline, CDR1 is LNHNV, CDR2 YYDKDF (reference sequence). The CDR3 runs 14 residues. The CDR3 reads CATRTTGRGEKLFF. The CDR3 DNA follows: TGTGCCACCAGGACGACAGGGCGCGGGGAAAAACTGTTTTTT. Drawing the rest from reference TRBV15 and TRBJ1-4, the complete variable domain is DAMVIQNPRYQVTQFGKPVTLSCSQTLNHNVMYWYQQKSSQAPKLLFHYYDKDFNNEADTPDNFQSRRPNTSFCFLDIRSPGLGDTAMYLCATRTTGRGEKLFFGSGTQLSVL.

The chain carries TRBV12-3 or TRBV12-4 and TRBJ2-4; 10 bases are a match to TRBD1. This CDR3 has 16 residues. The junction had 9 bases not matched to a gene; V was cut back by 5 bases and J by 5 bases. The CDR3 is CASSPGSGTGENIQYF. CDR3 bases: TGTGCCAGCAGTCCCGGATCTGGGACAGGGGAAAACATTCAGTACTTC.

The V and J genes are TRBV29-1 and TRBJ1-1, with D possibly being TRBD1 (5 bases). The CDR3 totals 17 residues. Germline V CDR1 and CDR2: SQVTM, ANQGSEA. V was pared by 7 bases and J by 0 bases, with 24 bases between. The CDR3 region is CSASSLRTAGLNTEAFF. The CDR3 DNA is TGCAGCGCCTCTTCACTCAGAACCGCAGGGCTGAACACTGAAGCTTTCTTT.

The V call is TRBV19, the J call TRBJ1-1; D is uncertain. The V and J ends lost 2 bases and 4 bases respectively, with 8 bases between them. The CDR3 runs to 13 residues. Per the germline V gene, CDR1 is LNHDA and CDR2 is SQIVND (reference sequence). CDR3 loop: CASSIMGSTEAFF. DNA for the CDR3: TGTGCCAGTAGTATAATGGGTTCCACTGAAGCTTTCTTT.

In the case of this clonotype: At one of its ends the junction is not consistent with the germline gene, which may arise from a read error. The chain recombines TRBV2 with TRBJ2-1; TRBD2 is a possible D gene (5 bases). CDR1 and CDR2 from the germline V gene are SNHLY and FYNNEI. The CDR3 is 15 residues long. CDR3 protein: CSSRLQATRGNEQFF. The CDR3, as DNA: TGTTCCAGCAGACTCCAGGCCACCCGCGGGAATGAGCAGTTCTTC.

The V call is TRBV29-1, the J call TRBJ1-1, with 7 bases aligning to TRBD1. The germline V gene encodes CDR1 SQVTM and CDR2 ANQGSEA. Trimming took 1 base from V and 2 from J; bases not matched to a gene: 7. The CDR3 contains 15 residues. The CDR3 DNA is TGCAGCGTTGAAGGAAGGGGGCGCGTCAACACTGAAGCTTTCTTT. It is translated as CSVEGRGRVNTEAFF.

V and J are TRBV20-1 and TRBJ2-3, with 10 positions matching TRBD2. The trim removed 4 bases at V and 6 bases at J, leaving 7 bases unmatched. Germline CDR1 is DFQATT and CDR2 is SNEGSKA (reference sequence). The CDR3 is made up of 14 amino acids. The CDR3 nucleotides read TGCAGTGCTACTCTAGCGGGAGTTCGGGATACGCAGTATTTT. Protein product: CSATLAGVRDTQYF.

The genes are TRBV20-1 and TRBJ1-3; D gene uncertain. The CDR3 totals 15 residues. CDR1 and CDR2 (germline): DFQATT, SNEGSKA (reference sequence). Trimming stripped 0 bases from V and 4 bases from J, with 13 bases between. DNA for the CDR3: TGCAGTGCTAGAGATCTCCTACGGGGAGGAAACACCATATATTTT. It specifies CSARDLLRGGNTIYF.

The gene calls are TRBV5-1 and TRBJ1-2; the D is unclear. CDR3 length: 14 amino acids. Trimming pared 4 bases from V and 3 bases from J, leaving 13 bases between. Germline values: CDR1 SGHRS, CDR2 YFSETQ. CDR3 region: CASSPSYRDYGYTF. CDR3 DNA: TGCGCCAGCAGCCCTTCTTACCGGGACTATGGCTACACCTTC. Drawing the rest from reference TRBV5-1 and TRBJ1-2, the complete variable domain is KAGVTQTPRYLIKTRGQQVTLSCSPISGHRSVSWYQQTPGQGLQFLFEYFSETQRNKGNFPGRFSGRQFSNSRSEMNVSTLELGDSALYLCASSPSYRDYGYTFGSGTRLTVV.

The chain recombines TRBV9 with TRBJ2-3; D is tentatively TRBD1 or TRBD2 (6 bases each). CDR1 is SGDLS and CDR2 is YYNGEE in the germline V gene. V was cut by 4 bases and J by 5 bases, with 17 bases left in between. The CDR3 runs to 15 residues. CDR3 coding DNA: TGTGCCAGCAGCAACGGGGGCAGGGCCCAAGATACGCAGTATTTT. It translates to CASSNGGRAQDTQYF.

V usage is TRBV30 and J usage is TRBJ1-1; D is perhaps TRBD1 (6 bases). This CDR3 is built from 13 residues. V shed 4 bases and J shed 2 bases, with 11 bases lying between them. CDR1 and CDR2 from the germline V gene are GTSNPN and SVGIG (reference sequence). CDR3 residues: CAWNGQRNTEAFF. The CDR3 nucleotides read TGTGCCTGGAACGGACAGAGAAACACTGAAGCTTTCTTT.

This clonotype was seen a handful of times. The chain combines TRBV28 with TRBJ2-5; D is ambiguous. CDR1 and CDR2 from the germline V gene are MDHEN and SYDVKM. The CDR3 spans 11 residues. Trimming removed 3 bases from V and 5 bases from J, with 4 bases in between. The CDR3 DNA follows: TGTGCCAGCAGTTTCCTGGAGACCCAGTACTTC. This encodes CASSFLETQYF.